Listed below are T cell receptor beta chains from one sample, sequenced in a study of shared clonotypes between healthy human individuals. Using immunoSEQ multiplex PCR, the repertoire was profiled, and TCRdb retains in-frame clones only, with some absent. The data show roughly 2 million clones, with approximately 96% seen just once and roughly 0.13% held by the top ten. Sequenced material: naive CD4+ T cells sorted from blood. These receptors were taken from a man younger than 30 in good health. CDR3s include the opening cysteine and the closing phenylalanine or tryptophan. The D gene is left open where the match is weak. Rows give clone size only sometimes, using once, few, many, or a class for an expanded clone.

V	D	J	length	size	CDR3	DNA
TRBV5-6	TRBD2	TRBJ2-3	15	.	CASSSLAGGPDTQYF	TGTGCCAGCAGTTCGCTAGCGGGAGGACCCGATACGCAGTATTTT
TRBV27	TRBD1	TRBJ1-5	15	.	CASRLSGQSNQPQHF	TGTGCCAGCAGGTTATCGGGACAGAGTAATCAGCCCCAGCATTTT
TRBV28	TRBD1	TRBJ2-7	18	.	CASSPGPIRDRRHYEQYF	TGTGCCAGCAGCCCCGGGCCCATCCGGGACAGACGACACTACGAGCAGTACTTC
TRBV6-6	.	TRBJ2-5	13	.	CANARSGQETQYF	TGTGCCAATGCCCGGAGCGGCCAAGAGACCCAGTACTTC
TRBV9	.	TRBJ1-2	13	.	CASSTDRNYGYTF	TGTGCCAGCAGCACTGACAGGAACTATGGCTACACCTTC
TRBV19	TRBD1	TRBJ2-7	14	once	CASSITGDFYEQYF	TGTGCCAGTAGTATAACAGGGGATTTCTACGAGCAGTACTTC
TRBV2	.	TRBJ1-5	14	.	CASSAQTSNQPQHF	TGTGCCAGCAGTGCTCAGACAAGTAATCAGCCCCAGCATTTT
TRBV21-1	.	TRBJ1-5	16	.	CASSKAVRYSNQPQHF	TGTGCCAGCAGCAAAGCCGTCAGGTATAGCAATCAGCCCCAGCATTTT
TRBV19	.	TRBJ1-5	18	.	CASSIGGRGSDSNQPQHF	TGTGCCAGTAGTATAGGGGGTAGGGGATCGGATAGCAATCAGCCCCAGCATTTT
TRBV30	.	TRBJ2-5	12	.	CAWSRGEETQYF	TGTGCCTGGAGCCGGGGAGAAGAGACCCAGTACTTC
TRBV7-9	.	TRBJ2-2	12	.	CASSPAVGELFF	TGTGCCAGCAGCCCGGCCGTCGGGGAGCTGTTTTTT
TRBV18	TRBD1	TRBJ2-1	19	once	CASSPTQFWTGGISAEQFF	TGTGCCAGCTCACCCACCCAGTTTTGGACAGGGGGAATTTCGGCTGAGCAGTTCTTC
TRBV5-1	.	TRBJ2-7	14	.	CASSFESSSYEQYF	TGCGCCAGCAGCTTCGAATCGAGCTCCTACGAGCAGTACTTC
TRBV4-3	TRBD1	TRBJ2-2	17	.	CASSQEFGQGGTGELFF	TGCGCCAGCAGCCAAGAGTTCGGACAGGGGGGCACCGGGGAGCTGTTTTTT
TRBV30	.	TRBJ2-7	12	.	CAWKGQGYEQYF	TGTGCCTGGAAGGGGCAGGGCTACGAGCAGTACTTC
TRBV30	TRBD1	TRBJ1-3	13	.	CACNRGSGNTIYF	TGTGCCTGCAACAGGGGGTCAGGAAACACCATATATTTT
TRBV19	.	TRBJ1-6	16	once	CASSITTGPSNSPLHF	TGTGCCAGTAGCATTACCACCGGGCCTAGTAATTCACCCCTCCACTTT
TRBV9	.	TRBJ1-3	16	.	CASSVLAGASGNTIYF	TGTGCCAGCAGCGTTCTCGCAGGGGCTTCAGGAAACACCATATATTTT
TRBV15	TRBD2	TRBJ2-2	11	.	CRREGPGELFF	TGCAGGCGGGAGGGCCCCGGGGAGCTGTTTTTT
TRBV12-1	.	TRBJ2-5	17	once	CASSSTPGQDPRETQYF	TGTGCCAGCAGCTCCACACCGGGACAGGACCCTCGGGAGACCCAGTACTTC
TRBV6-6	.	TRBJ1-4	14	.	CASSRRTENEKLFF	TGTGCCAGCAGCCGACGGACGGAGAATGAAAAACTGTTTTTT
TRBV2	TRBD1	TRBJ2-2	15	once	CASSFGQGIPGELFF	TGTGCCAGCAGCTTCGGACAGGGGATCCCCGGGGAGCTGTTTTTT
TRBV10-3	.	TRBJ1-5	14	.	CAIGDQGSNQPQHF	TGTGCCATCGGCGATCAGGGTAGCAATCAGCCCCAGCATTTT
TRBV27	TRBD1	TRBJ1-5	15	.	CASSPGTGDNQPQHF	TGTGCCAGCAGTCCCGGGACAGGGGACAATCAGCCCCAGCATTTT
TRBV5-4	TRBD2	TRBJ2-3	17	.	CASSLHLLAGGPDTQYF	TGTGCCAGCAGCCTCCACCTACTAGCGGGAGGGCCAGATACGCAGTATTTT
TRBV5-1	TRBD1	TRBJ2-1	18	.	CASSLKPGVQGAYNEQFF	TGCGCCAGCAGCTTGAAACCCGGAGTACAGGGGGCCTACAATGAGCAGTTCTTC
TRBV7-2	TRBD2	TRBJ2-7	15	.	CASSLTAGPAYEQYF	TGTGCCAGCAGCTTAACAGCGGGACCAGCCTACGAGCAGTACTTC
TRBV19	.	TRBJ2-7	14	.	CASSTQGATYEQYF	TGTGCCAGTAGTACACAGGGTGCTACCTACGAGCAGTACTTC
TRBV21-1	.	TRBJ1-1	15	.	CASSKNKEADTEAFF	TGTGCCAGCAGCAAGAACAAGGAGGCGGACACTGAAGCTTTCTTT
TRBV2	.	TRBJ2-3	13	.	CASEAFNTDTQYF	TGTGCCAGCGAAGCTTTTAACACAGATACGCAGTATTTT
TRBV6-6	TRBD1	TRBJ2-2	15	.	CASIIDRANTGELFF	TGTGCCAGCATCATAGACAGGGCGAACACCGGGGAGCTGTTTTTT
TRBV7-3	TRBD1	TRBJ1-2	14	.	CASSLGQGMDGYTF	TGTGCCAGCAGCTTGGGACAGGGGATGGATGGCTACACCTTC